The rows below give T cell receptor beta chains drawn from one sample of a study of blood T cell repertoires in COVID-19. The protocol was immunoSEQ multiplex PCR, while the TCRdb copy is restricted to in-frame clones and leaves out a portion. The data contain roughly 520,000 clones, over 75% of them singletons. The sequenced material came from PBMCs or T cells enriched from blood (not recorded which). The receptors were gathered from a woman aged 40 to 50 who had recovered from COVID-19. The CDR3 runs from the conserved cysteine through the conserved F or W. D genes are given only for firm matches. Clone size appears in some rows only: once, few, many, or a class for an expanded clone.

j_call: TRBJ2-1; clone_size: few; d_call: .; v_call: TRBV6-2/TRBV6-3; cdr3_nt: TGTGCCAGCAGTTACCGGGAGTACAATGAGCAGTTCTTC; cdr3_aa: CASSYREYNEQFF
j_call: TRBJ2-1; clone_size: .; d_call: TRBD2; v_call: TRBV2; cdr3_nt: TGTGCCAGCAGGAGCTTAGCGGGATCTACCTACAATGAGCAGTTCTTC; cdr3_aa: CASRSLAGSTYNEQFF
j_call: TRBJ1-3; clone_size: .; d_call: TRBD1; v_call: TRBV15; cdr3_nt: TGTGCCACCAGCAGAGGCCTTACAGGGGACGGAAACACCATATATTTT; cdr3_aa: CATSRGLTGDGNTIYF
j_call: TRBJ1-2; clone_size: .; d_call: .; v_call: TRBV5-1; cdr3_nt: TGCGCCAGCAGCTACCAACAGGGATACGCTATGTATGGCTACACCTTC; cdr3_aa: CASSYQQGYAMYGYTF
j_call: TRBJ1-1; clone_size: .; d_call: TRBD1; v_call: TRBV5-4; cdr3_nt: TGTGCCAGCAGCTTGGAGCCGGACAGGGCCAACACTGAAGCTTTCTTT; cdr3_aa: CASSLEPDRANTEAFF
j_call: TRBJ1-2; clone_size: .; d_call: .; v_call: TRBV29-1; cdr3_nt: TGCAGCGCCCTCCGGGGGGGGGTATATGGCTACACCTTC; cdr3_aa: CSALRGGVYGYTF
j_call: TRBJ2-5; clone_size: once; d_call: TRBD2; v_call: TRBV29-1; cdr3_nt: TGCAGCGTTCCCCCGAGGACTAGCGGTAATAGAAAGGGGAACTTC; cdr3_aa: CSVPPRTSGNRKGNF
j_call: TRBJ2-2; clone_size: .; d_call: .; v_call: TRBV3-1/TRBV3-2; cdr3_nt: TGTGCCAGCAGCCAAGGGCAGGGGAACGGGGAGCTGTTTTTT; cdr3_aa: CASSQGQGNGELFF
j_call: TRBJ1-3; clone_size: once; d_call: .; v_call: TRBV7-2; cdr3_nt: TGTGCCAGCAGCCCCCGGGGGGGGTCTGGAAACACCATATATTTT; cdr3_aa: CASSPRGGSGNTIYF
j_call: TRBJ2-3; clone_size: .; d_call: TRBD1; v_call: TRBV10-2; cdr3_nt: TGCGCCAGCAGCTTCCAGGGGGCCATCACCTCAGATACGCAGTATTTT; cdr3_aa: CASSFQGAITSDTQYF
j_call: TRBJ2-1; clone_size: .; d_call: .; v_call: TRBV25-1; cdr3_nt: TGTGCCAGCAGTGCCTCACAGAGCTCCTACAATGAGCAGTTCTTC; cdr3_aa: CASSASQSSYNEQFF
j_call: TRBJ2-1; clone_size: .; d_call: TRBD2; v_call: TRBV6-5; cdr3_nt: TGTGCCAGCACGCTAGCGGGGGGGATATATGAGCAGTTCTTC; cdr3_aa: CASTLAGGIYEQFF
j_call: TRBJ2-1; clone_size: .; d_call: TRBD2; v_call: TRBV5-1; cdr3_nt: TGCGCCAGCAGTCATCTCCTAGCGGATTCTTCCTACAATGAGCAGTTCTTC; cdr3_aa: CASSHLLADSSYNEQFF
j_call: TRBJ2-1; clone_size: .; d_call: .; v_call: TRBV7-9; cdr3_nt: TGTGCCAGCAGCTTAGGACAGGTTTACAATGAGCAGTTCTTC; cdr3_aa: CASSLGQVYNEQFF
j_call: TRBJ1-1; clone_size: .; d_call: .; v_call: TRBV5-4; cdr3_nt: TGTGCCAGCAGCCCGAGGAACACTGAAGCTTTCTTT; cdr3_aa: CASSPRNTEAFF
j_call: TRBJ1-2; clone_size: .; d_call: .; v_call: TRBV20-1; cdr3_nt: TGCAGTGCTAGTAGCTGGGGGGTTACGGGCTACACCTTC; cdr3_aa: CSASSWGVTGYTF
j_call: TRBJ2-7; clone_size: .; d_call: TRBD2; v_call: TRBV29-1; cdr3_nt: TGCAGCGTTGAACTGGCGGGGGGCTACGAGCAGTACTTC; cdr3_aa: CSVELAGGYEQYF
j_call: TRBJ1-1; clone_size: few; d_call: .; v_call: TRBV29-1; cdr3_nt: TGCAGCGTTGCCACCGGGTACACTGAAGCTTTCTTT; cdr3_aa: CSVATGYTEAFF
j_call: TRBJ2-1; clone_size: .; d_call: .; v_call: TRBV30; cdr3_nt: TGTGCCTGGAGCTCCGCGGAGCTAGCGCCTTACAATGAGCAGTTCTTC; cdr3_aa: CAWSSAELAPYNEQFF
j_call: TRBJ2-1; clone_size: .; d_call: TRBD2; v_call: TRBV9; cdr3_nt: TGTGCCAGCAGCGTAGGCCTAGCGGGAGGAAATGAGCAGTTCTTC; cdr3_aa: CASSVGLAGGNEQFF
j_call: TRBJ1-5; clone_size: once; d_call: .; v_call: TRBV7-9; cdr3_nt: TGTGCCACCCCGTCGGACAGTTATAGCAATCAGCCCCAGCATTTT; cdr3_aa: CATPSDSYSNQPQHF
j_call: TRBJ1-6; clone_size: .; d_call: .; v_call: TRBV19; cdr3_nt: TGTGCCAGTAGTATGGGCAGGAATTCACCCCTCCACTTT; cdr3_aa: CASSMGRNSPLHF
j_call: TRBJ2-7; clone_size: .; d_call: .; v_call: TRBV28; cdr3_nt: TGTGCCAGCAGCCGCGACTACGAGCAGTACTTC; cdr3_aa: CASSRDYEQYF
j_call: TRBJ1-1; clone_size: .; d_call: .; v_call: TRBV4-2; cdr3_nt: TGTGCCAGCAGCCAACAAGACAGGAACACTGAAGCTTTCTTT; cdr3_aa: CASSQQDRNTEAFF
j_call: TRBJ1-2; clone_size: .; d_call: .; v_call: TRBV3-1/TRBV3-2; cdr3_nt: TGTGCCAGCAGCCCGACCCTAACAGGCTCCTATGGCTACACCTTC; cdr3_aa: CASSPTLTGSYGYTF
j_call: TRBJ1-1; clone_size: .; d_call: .; v_call: TRBV7-9; cdr3_nt: TGTGCCAGCACCACCTTAGGGGGTCTCGCTTTCTTT; cdr3_aa: CASTTLGGLAFF
j_call: TRBJ2-1; clone_size: .; d_call: TRBD2; v_call: TRBV5-4; cdr3_nt: TGTGCCAGCAGCCCCCTTAGCGGGAGGAGCTCCTACAATGAGCAGTTCTTC; cdr3_aa: CASSPLSGRSSYNEQFF
j_call: TRBJ1-2; clone_size: .; d_call: .; v_call: TRBV29-1; cdr3_nt: TGCAGCGTTGAGTCCAGTTCCTATGGCTACACCTTC; cdr3_aa: CSVESSSYGYTF
j_call: TRBJ2-7; clone_size: .; d_call: TRBD2; v_call: TRBV7-2; cdr3_nt: TGTGCCAGCAGCTTAGAACCTAGCGGGGTGTACGAGCAGTACTTC; cdr3_aa: CASSLEPSGVYEQYF
j_call: TRBJ2-2; clone_size: .; d_call: .; v_call: TRBV19; cdr3_nt: TGTGCCAGTTTGGGCGCCGGGGAGCTGTTTTTT; cdr3_aa: CASLGAGELFF
j_call: TRBJ2-1; clone_size: .; d_call: .; v_call: TRBV7-9; cdr3_nt: TGTGCCAGCAGCATCACTAGGAGCTCCTACAATGAGCAGTTCTTC; cdr3_aa: CASSITRSSYNEQFF
j_call: TRBJ2-5; clone_size: .; d_call: TRBD2; v_call: TRBV9; cdr3_nt: TGTGCCAGCAGCGTAGACCCTAGCGGGAGGGCGAGAGAGACCCAGTACTTC; cdr3_aa: CASSVDPSGRARETQYF
j_call: TRBJ2-1; clone_size: .; d_call: .; v_call: TRBV4-3; cdr3_nt: TGCGCCAGCAGCCAAGGAGACTTGAGCTCCTACAATGAGCAGTTCTTC; cdr3_aa: CASSQGDLSSYNEQFF
j_call: TRBJ1-5; clone_size: .; d_call: .; v_call: TRBV18; cdr3_nt: TGTGCCAGCTCACCTAATAGCAATCAGCCCCAGCATTTT; cdr3_aa: CASSPNSNQPQHF
j_call: TRBJ2-1; clone_size: .; d_call: TRBD2; v_call: TRBV5-4; cdr3_nt: TGTGCCAGCAGCTTGGCAGGCGGGACTAGCGGTTACAATGAGCAGTTCTTC; cdr3_aa: CASSLAGGTSGYNEQFF
j_call: TRBJ1-4; clone_size: .; d_call: .; v_call: TRBV7-9; cdr3_nt: TGTGCCAGCAGCGCCGGACAGTACAGTGAAAAACTGTTTTTT; cdr3_aa: CASSAGQYSEKLFF
j_call: TRBJ2-1; clone_size: .; d_call: .; v_call: TRBV12-3/TRBV12-4; cdr3_nt: TGTGCCAGCACCGAGGGGAGGTCTGAGCAGTTCTTC; cdr3_aa: CASTEGRSEQFF
j_call: TRBJ1-2; clone_size: .; d_call: TRBD1; v_call: TRBV7-2; cdr3_nt: TGTGCCAGCAGACCAACAGGGGGCGTGAACTATGGCTACACCTTC; cdr3_aa: CASRPTGGVNYGYTF
j_call: TRBJ1-5; clone_size: .; d_call: .; v_call: TRBV28; cdr3_nt: TGTGCCAGCAGTTTATCCAGGCAGAGAATGCCTAATAGCAATCAGCCCCAGCATTTT; cdr3_aa: CASSLSRQRMPNSNQPQHF
j_call: TRBJ1-5; clone_size: .; d_call: .; v_call: TRBV27; cdr3_nt: TGTGCCAGCAGTTTATCGGAGAATAGCAATCAGCCCCAGCATTTT; cdr3_aa: CASSLSENSNQPQHF
j_call: TRBJ2-7; clone_size: once; d_call: .; v_call: TRBV7-2; cdr3_nt: TGTGCCAACAGTTCTGTGGCGGAAGGTGGGCAGTACTTC; cdr3_aa: CANSSVAEGGQYF
j_call: TRBJ2-1; clone_size: .; d_call: TRBD1; v_call: TRBV28; cdr3_nt: TGTGCCAGCAGTTTACTACGGGACAGGGGAAAAAATGAGCAGTTCTTC; cdr3_aa: CASSLLRDRGKNEQFF
j_call: TRBJ1-4; clone_size: once; d_call: TRBD1; v_call: TRBV7-6; cdr3_nt: TGTGCCAGCAGTGGGGACAGTCTTGGTGAAAAACTGTTTTTT; cdr3_aa: CASSGDSLGEKLFF
j_call: TRBJ2-7; clone_size: .; d_call: .; v_call: TRBV6-2/TRBV6-3; cdr3_nt: TGTGCCAGCAGTTACATCAAGTCGGGACTCCTGGAGCAGTACTTC; cdr3_aa: CASSYIKSGLLEQYF
j_call: TRBJ2-7; clone_size: once; d_call: TRBD1; v_call: TRBV5-1; cdr3_nt: TGCGCCAGCAGCTTGGCCGAGGGGGCTAGATACGAGCAGTACTTC; cdr3_aa: CASSLAEGARYEQYF
j_call: TRBJ1-1; clone_size: .; d_call: .; v_call: TRBV4-3; cdr3_nt: TGCGCCAGCAGCCAAGAGTGGGGCCCCGCACGCGGCACTGAAGCTTTCTTT; cdr3_aa: CASSQEWGPARGTEAFF
j_call: TRBJ2-2; clone_size: .; d_call: .; v_call: TRBV5-4; cdr3_nt: TGTGCCAGCAGCGTACGACTAGGCTTGATGACCGGGGAGCTGTTTTTT; cdr3_aa: CASSVRLGLMTGELFF
j_call: TRBJ2-7; clone_size: few; d_call: .; v_call: TRBV10-3; cdr3_nt: TGTGCCATCAGGCCCGAAACGGGCGAGCAGTACTTC; cdr3_aa: CAIRPETGEQYF
j_call: TRBJ2-5; clone_size: .; d_call: TRBD1; v_call: TRBV3-1/TRBV3-2; cdr3_nt: TGTGCCAGCAGCCAAGTCGAGTTGACAGGGAAAGAGACCCAGTACTTC; cdr3_aa: CASSQVELTGKETQYF
j_call: TRBJ2-2; clone_size: .; d_call: TRBD1; v_call: TRBV6-4; cdr3_nt: TGTGCCAGCAGTGACAGGGGGCGCGCCGGGGAGCTGTTTTTT; cdr3_aa: CASSDRGRAGELFF
j_call: TRBJ1-2; clone_size: .; d_call: .; v_call: TRBV7-9; cdr3_nt: TGTGCCAGCAGCTTAACGGCTAACTATGGCTACACCTTC; cdr3_aa: CASSLTANYGYTF
j_call: TRBJ2-4; clone_size: once; d_call: .; v_call: TRBV2; cdr3_nt: TGTGCCAGCAGTGAAGAGGAGGGGAACATTCAGTACTTC; cdr3_aa: CASSEEEGNIQYF
j_call: TRBJ2-7; clone_size: .; d_call: .; v_call: TRBV19; cdr3_nt: TGTGCCAGTCACAGGGTGAGCTCCTACGAGCAGTACTTC; cdr3_aa: CASHRVSSYEQYF
j_call: TRBJ2-7; clone_size: .; d_call: TRBD2; v_call: TRBV7-6; cdr3_nt: TGTGCCAGCAGCGCCGGGGGACTAGCGGGAGACTACGAGCAGTACTTC; cdr3_aa: CASSAGGLAGDYEQYF